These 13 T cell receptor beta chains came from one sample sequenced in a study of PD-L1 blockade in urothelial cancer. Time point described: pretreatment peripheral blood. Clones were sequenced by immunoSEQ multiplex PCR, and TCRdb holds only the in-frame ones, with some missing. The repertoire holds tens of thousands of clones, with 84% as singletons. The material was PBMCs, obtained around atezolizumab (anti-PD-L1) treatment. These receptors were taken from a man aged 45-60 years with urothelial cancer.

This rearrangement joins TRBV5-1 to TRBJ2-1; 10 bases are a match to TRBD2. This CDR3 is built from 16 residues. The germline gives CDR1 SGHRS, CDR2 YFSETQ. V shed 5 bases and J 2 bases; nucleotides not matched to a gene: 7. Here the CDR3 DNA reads TGCGCCAGCAGTCTTGGTAGCGGGGGGCCCTACAATGAGCAGTTCTTC. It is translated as CASSLGSGGPYNEQFF.

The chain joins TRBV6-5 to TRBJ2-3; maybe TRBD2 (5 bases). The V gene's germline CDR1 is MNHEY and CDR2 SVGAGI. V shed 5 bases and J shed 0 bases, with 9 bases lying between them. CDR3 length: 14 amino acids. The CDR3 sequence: CASSLAASTDTQYF. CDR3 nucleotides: TGTGCCAGCAGTCTAGCCGCGAGCACAGATACGCAGTATTTT.

The DNA for the CDR3 is TGCGCCAGCAGTGATACAGGGGAGGTTGAGCAGTTCTTC. As protein: CASSDTGEVEQFF. The chain recombines TRBV10-1 with TRBJ2-1, with TRBD1 as a possible D gene (7 bases). V lost 3 bases, J lost 9 bases, and 12 bases lay in between. Germline V gives CDR1 WNHNN, CDR2 SYGVQD (reference sequence). This CDR3 has 13 residues.

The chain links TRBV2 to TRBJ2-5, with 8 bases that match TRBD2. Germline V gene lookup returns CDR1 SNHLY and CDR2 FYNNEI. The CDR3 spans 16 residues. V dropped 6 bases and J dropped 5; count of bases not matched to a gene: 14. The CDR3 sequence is CASSSGGGTGEETQYF. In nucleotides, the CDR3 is TGTGCCAGCAGCAGCGGGGGCGGGACGGGGGAGGAGACCCAGTACTTC.

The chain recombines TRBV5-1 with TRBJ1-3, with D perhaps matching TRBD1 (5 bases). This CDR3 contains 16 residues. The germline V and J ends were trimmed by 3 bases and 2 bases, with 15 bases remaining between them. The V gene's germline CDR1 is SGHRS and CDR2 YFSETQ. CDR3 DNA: TGCGCCAGCAGCTGGGGGGGTACTGGGGCTGGAAACACCATATATTTT. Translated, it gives CASSWGGTGAGNTIYF.

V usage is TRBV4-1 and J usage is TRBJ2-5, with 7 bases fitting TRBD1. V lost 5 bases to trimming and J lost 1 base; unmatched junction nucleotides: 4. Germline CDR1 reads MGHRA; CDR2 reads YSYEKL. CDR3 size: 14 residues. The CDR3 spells CASSEGALQETQYF. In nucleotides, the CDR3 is TGCGCCAGCAGCGAGGGGGCCCTCCAAGAGACCCAGTACTTC.

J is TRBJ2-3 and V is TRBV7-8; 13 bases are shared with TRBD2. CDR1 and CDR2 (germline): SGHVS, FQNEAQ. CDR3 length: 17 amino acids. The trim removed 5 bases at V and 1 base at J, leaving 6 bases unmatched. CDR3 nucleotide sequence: TGTGCCAGCAGCGGAACCGGGACTAGCGGGGGCACAGATACGCAGTATTTT. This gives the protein CASSGTGTSGGTDTQYF.

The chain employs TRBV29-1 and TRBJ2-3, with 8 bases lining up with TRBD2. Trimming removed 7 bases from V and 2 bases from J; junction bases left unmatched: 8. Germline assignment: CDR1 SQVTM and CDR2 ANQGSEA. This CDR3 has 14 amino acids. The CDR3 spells CSGQLAAATDTQYF. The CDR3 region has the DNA TGCAGCGGCCAACTAGCGGCGGCCACAGATACGCAGTATTTT.

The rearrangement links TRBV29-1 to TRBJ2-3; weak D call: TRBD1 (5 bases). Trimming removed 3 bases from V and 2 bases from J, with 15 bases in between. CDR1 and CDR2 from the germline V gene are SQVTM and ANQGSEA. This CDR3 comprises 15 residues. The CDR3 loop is CSVELGATTTDTQYF. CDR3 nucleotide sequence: TGCAGCGTTGAGTTAGGGGCCACCACCACAGATACGCAGTATTTT.

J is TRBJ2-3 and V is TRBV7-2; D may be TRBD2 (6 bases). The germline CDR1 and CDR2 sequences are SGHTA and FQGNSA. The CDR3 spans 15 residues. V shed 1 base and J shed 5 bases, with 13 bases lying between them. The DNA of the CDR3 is TGTGCCAGCAGCTTAGTCGGGAGCCGGGGAGATACGCAGTATTTT. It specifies CASSLVGSRGDTQYF.

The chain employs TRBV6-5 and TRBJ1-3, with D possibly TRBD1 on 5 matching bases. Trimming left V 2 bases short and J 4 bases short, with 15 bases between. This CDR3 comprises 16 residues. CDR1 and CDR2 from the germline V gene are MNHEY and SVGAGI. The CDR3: CASSYLPGGMGNTIYF. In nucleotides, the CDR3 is TGTGCCAGCAGTTACCTTCCGGGGGGTATGGGAAACACCATATATTTT.

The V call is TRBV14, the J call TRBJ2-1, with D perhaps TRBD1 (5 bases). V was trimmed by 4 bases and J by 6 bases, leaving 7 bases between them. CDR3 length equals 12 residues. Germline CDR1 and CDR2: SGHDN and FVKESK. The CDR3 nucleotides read TGTGCCAGCAGCCTCCAGGGCAATGAGCAGTTCTTC. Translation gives CASSLQGNEQFF. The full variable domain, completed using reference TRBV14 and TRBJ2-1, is EAGVTQFPSHSVIEKGQTVTLRCDPISGHDNLYWYRRVMGKEIKFLLHFVKESKQDESGMPNNRFLAERTGGTYSTLKVQPAELEDSGVYFCASSLQGNEQFFGPGTRLTVL.

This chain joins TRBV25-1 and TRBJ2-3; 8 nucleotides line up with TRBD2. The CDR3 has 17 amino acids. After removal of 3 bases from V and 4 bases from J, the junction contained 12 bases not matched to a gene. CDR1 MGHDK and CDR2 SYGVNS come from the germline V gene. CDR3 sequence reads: CASSELGSGIGADTQYF. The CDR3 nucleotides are TGTGCCAGCAGTGAGTTGGGTAGCGGGATAGGGGCAGATACGCAGTATTTT. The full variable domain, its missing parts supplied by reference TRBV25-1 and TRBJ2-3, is EADIYQTPRYLVIGTGKKITLECSQTMGHDKMYWYQQDPGMELHLIHYSYGVNSTEKGDLSSESTVSRIRTEHFPLTLESARPSHTSQYLCASSELGSGIGADTQYFGPGTRLTVL.